This T cell receptor (beta chain) was identified during a study of cytomegalovirus exposure and HLA in healthy donors. Overall study: From roughly 180 million T cells, an earlier analysis saw some 120 million unique TCR beta sequences.

The CDR3 consists of 15 residues. Germline assignment: CDR1 SGHRS and CDR2 YFSETQ. Deletions cut 4 bases from V and 4 bases from J, with 14 bases between. PCR employed 60 Vbeta and 13 Jbeta primers. Clones were read by immunoSEQ multiplex PCR, and TCRdb kept only the in-frame ones, dropping some. The table has about 190,000 clones, 74% seen once. The chain links TRBV5-1 to TRBJ2-2; unclear D gene. Sequencing input: PBMCs. The clonotype comes from a woman aged 25 to 39 in good health and CMV-seropositive. The CDR3 DNA sequence: TGCGCCAGCAGCCCTATTCCTGGTGGCACCGGGGAGCTGTTTTTT. The encoded protein is CASSPIPGGTGELFF.